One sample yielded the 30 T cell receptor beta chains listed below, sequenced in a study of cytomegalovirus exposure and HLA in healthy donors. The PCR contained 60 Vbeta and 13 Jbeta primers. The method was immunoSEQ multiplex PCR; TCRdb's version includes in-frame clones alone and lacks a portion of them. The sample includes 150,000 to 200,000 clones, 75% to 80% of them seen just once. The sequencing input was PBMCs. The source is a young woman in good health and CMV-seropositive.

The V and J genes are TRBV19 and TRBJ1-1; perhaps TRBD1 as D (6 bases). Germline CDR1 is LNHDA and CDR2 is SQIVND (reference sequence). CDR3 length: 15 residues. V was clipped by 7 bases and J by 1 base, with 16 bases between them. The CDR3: CASNQGRGRNTEAFF. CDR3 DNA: TGTGCCAGTAACCAGGGGAGGGGGAGGAACACTGAAGCTTTCTTT.

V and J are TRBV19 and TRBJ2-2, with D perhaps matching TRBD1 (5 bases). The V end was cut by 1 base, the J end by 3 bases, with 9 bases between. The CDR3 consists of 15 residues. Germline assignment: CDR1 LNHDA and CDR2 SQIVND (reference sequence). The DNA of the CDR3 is TGTGCCAGTAGTATAGGTGGGGCAGACACCGGGGAGCTGTTTTTT. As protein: CASSIGGADTGELFF.

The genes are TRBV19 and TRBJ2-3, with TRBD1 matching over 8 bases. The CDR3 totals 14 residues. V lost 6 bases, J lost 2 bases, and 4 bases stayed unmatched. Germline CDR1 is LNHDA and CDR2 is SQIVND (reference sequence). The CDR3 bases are TGTGCCAGTAGAATCCAGGGGGCCACAGATACGCAGTATTTT. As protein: CASRIQGATDTQYF.

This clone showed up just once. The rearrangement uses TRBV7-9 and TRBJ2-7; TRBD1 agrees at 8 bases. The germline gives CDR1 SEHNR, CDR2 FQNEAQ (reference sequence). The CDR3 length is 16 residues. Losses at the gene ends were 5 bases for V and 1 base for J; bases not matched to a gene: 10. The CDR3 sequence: CASSPATGAKSYEQYF. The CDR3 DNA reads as TGTGCCAGCAGCCCAGCGACAGGGGCGAAATCCTACGAGCAGTACTTC.

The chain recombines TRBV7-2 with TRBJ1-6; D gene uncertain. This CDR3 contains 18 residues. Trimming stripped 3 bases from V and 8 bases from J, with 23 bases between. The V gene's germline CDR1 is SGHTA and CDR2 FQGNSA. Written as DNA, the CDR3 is TGTGCCAGCAGCTTGTCCTCCGGTGTCTTTAGTCTGGATTCACCCCTCCACTTT. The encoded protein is CASSLSSGVFSLDSPLHF.

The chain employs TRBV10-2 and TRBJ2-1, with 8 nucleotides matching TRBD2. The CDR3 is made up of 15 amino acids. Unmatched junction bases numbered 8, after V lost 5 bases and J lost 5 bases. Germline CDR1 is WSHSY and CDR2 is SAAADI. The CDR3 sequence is CASSSVAGSNNEQFF. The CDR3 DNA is TGCGCCAGCAGTTCAGTAGCGGGGAGCAACAATGAGCAGTTCTTC.

CDR3 DNA sequence: TGTGCCAGCAGCCCCCGGGGGGGGCGAAAGGTCGGGGACACTGAAGCTTTCTTT. Its protein is CASSPRGGRKVGDTEAFF. The chain carries TRBV21-1 and TRBJ1-1. TRBV21-1 is flagged as a pseudogene. The CDR3 runs 18 residues.

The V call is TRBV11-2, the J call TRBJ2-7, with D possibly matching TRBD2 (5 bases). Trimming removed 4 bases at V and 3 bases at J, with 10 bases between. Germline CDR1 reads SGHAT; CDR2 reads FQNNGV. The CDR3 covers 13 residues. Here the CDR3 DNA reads TGTGCCAGCAGCTCCGGGGAATACTACGAGCAGTACTTC. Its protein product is CASSSGEYYEQYF.

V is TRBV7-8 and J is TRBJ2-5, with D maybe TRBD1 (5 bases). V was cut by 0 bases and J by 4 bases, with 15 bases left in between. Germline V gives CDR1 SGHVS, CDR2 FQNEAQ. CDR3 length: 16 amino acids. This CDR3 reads CASSLALREQGETQYF. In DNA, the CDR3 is TGTGCCAGCAGCTTAGCCCTTCGTGAGCAGGGAGAGACCCAGTACTTC.

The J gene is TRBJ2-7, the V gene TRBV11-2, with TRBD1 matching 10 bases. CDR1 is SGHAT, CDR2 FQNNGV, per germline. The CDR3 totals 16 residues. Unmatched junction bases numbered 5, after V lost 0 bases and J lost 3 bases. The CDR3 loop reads CASSLEPGQGFYEQYF. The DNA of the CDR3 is TGTGCCAGCAGCTTAGAGCCGGGACAGGGGTTCTACGAGCAGTACTTC. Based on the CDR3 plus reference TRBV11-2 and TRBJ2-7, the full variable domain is EAGVAQSPRYKIIEKRQSVAFWCNPISGHATLYWYQQILGQGPKLLIQFQNNGVVDDSQLPKDRFSAERLKGVDSTLKIQPAKLEDSAVYLCASSLEPGQGFYEQYFGPGTRLTVT.

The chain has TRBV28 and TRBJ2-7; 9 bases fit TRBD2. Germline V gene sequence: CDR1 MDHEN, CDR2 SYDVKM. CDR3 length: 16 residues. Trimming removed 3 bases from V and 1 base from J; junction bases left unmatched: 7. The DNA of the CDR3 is TGTGCCAGCAGTTTCTCGCTAGCGGGGTCGTCCTACGAGCAGTACTTC. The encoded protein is CASSFSLAGSSYEQYF.

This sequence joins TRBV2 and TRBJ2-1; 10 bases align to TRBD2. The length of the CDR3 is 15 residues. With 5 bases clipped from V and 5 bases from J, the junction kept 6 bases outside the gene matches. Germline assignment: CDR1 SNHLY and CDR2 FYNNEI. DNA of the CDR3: TGTGCCAGCAGTTGGACTAGCGGAGAGAACAATGAGCAGTTCTTC. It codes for CASSWTSGENNEQFF.

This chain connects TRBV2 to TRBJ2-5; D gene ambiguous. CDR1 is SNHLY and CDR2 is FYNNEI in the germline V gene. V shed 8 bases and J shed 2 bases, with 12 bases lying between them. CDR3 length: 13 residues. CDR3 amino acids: CASRFGGQETQYF. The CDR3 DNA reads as TGTGCCAGCCGATTCGGCGGACAAGAGACCCAGTACTTC.

CDR3 nucleotides: TGTGCCAGCAGTTACAGAGACACTGAAGCTTTCTTT. As protein: CASSYRDTEAFF. The chain couples TRBV6-5 to TRBJ1-1, with D uncertain. CDR1 is MNHEY, CDR2 SVGAGI, per germline. V was pared by 2 bases and J by 3 bases, with 4 bases between. The CDR3 is 12 amino acids.

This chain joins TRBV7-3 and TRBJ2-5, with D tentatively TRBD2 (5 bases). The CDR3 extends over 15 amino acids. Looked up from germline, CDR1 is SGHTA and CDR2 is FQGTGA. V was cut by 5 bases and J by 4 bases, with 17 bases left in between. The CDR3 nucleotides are TGTGCCAGCAGCCTTACTAGTAATATTGGAGAGACCCAGTACTTC. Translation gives CASSLTSNIGETQYF.

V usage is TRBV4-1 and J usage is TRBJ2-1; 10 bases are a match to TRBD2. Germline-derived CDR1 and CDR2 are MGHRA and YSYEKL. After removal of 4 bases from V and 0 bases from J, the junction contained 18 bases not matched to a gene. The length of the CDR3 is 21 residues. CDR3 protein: CASSPPPWGLAGGPSYNEQFF. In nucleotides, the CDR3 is TGCGCCAGCAGCCCACCTCCTTGGGGGTTAGCGGGAGGCCCCTCCTACAATGAGCAGTTCTTC.

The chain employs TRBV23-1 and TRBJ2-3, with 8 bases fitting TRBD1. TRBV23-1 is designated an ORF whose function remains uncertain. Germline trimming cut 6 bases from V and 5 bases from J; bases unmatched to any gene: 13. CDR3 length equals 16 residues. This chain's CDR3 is CASSPSPRTGKDTQYF. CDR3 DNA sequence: TGCGCCAGCAGCCCCTCCCCACGGACAGGGAAAGATACGCAGTATTTT.

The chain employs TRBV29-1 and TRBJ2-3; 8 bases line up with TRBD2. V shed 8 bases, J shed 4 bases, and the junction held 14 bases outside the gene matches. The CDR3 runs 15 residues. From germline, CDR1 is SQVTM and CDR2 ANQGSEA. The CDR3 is CSFLGGGTSPDTQYF. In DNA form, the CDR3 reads TGCAGCTTCCTGGGGGGAGGGACTAGTCCAGATACGCAGTATTTT.

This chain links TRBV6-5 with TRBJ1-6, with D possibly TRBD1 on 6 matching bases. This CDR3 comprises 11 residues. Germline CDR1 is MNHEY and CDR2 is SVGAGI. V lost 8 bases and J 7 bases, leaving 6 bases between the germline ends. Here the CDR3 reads CASQGNSPLHF. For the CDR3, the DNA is TGTGCCAGCCAGGGGAATTCACCCCTCCACTTT.

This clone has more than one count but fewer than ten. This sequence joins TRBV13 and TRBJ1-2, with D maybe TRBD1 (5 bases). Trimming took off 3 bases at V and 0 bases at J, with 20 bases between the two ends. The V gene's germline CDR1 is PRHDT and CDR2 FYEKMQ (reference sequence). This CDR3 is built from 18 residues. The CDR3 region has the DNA TGTGCCAGCAGCTTGGAATCAGGGTGGTATATGGCTAACTATGGCTACACCTTC. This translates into CASSLESGWYMANYGYTF. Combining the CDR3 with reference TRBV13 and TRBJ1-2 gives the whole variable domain AAGVIQSPRHLIKEKRETATLKCYPIPRHDTVYWYQQGPGQDPQFLISFYEKMQSDKGSIPDRFSAQQFSDYHSELNMSSLELGDSALYFCASSLESGWYMANYGYTFGSGTRLTVV.

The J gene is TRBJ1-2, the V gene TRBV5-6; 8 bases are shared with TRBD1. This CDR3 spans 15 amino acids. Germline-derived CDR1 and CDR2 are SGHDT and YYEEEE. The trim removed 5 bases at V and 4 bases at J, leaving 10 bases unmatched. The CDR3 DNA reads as TGTGCCAGCAGGGTCCCTGGACAGGGAGTCTATGGCTACACCTTC. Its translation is CASRVPGQGVYGYTF.

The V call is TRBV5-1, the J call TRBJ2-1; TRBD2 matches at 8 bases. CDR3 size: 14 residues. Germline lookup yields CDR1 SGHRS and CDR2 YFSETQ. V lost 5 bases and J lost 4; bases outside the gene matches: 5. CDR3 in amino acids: CASRGTSSYNEQFF. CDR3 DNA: TGCGCCAGCAGGGGGACTAGTAGTTACAATGAGCAGTTCTTC.

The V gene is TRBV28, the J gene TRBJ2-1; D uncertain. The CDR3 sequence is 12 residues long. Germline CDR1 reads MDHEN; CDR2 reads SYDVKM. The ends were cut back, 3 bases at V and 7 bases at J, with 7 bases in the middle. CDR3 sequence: CASSLIRNEQFF. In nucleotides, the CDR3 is TGTGCCAGCAGTTTGATCCGGAATGAGCAGTTCTTC. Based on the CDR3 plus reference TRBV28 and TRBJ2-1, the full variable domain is DVKVTQSSRYLVKRTGEKVFLECVQDMDHENMFWYRQDPGLGLRLIYFSYDVKMKEKGDIPEGYSVSREKKERFSLILESASTNQTSMYLCASSLIRNEQFFGPGTRLTVL.

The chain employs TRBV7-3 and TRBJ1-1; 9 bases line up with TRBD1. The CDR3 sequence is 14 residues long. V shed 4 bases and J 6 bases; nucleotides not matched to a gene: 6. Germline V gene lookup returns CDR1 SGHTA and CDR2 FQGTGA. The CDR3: CASSSSGQGPEAFF. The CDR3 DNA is TGTGCCAGCAGCTCCTCGGGACAGGGCCCTGAAGCTTTCTTT.

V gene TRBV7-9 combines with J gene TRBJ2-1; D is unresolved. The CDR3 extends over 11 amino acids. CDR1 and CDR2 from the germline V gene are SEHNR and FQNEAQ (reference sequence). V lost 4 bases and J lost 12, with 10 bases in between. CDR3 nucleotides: TGTGCCAGCAGCTACCTATCGGGGCAGTTCTTC. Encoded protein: CASSYLSGQFF.

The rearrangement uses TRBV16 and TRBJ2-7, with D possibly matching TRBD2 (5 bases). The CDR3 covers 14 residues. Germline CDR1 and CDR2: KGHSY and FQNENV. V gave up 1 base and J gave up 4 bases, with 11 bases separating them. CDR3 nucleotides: TGTGCCAGCAGCCAATATGAGGGAGCGTACGAGCAGTACTTC. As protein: CASSQYEGAYEQYF.

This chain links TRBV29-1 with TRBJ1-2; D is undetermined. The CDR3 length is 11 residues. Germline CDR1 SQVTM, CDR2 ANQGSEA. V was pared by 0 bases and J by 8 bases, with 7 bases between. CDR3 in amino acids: CSVEERVGYTF. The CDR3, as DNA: TGCAGCGTTGAAGAGCGGGTGGGCTACACCTTC.

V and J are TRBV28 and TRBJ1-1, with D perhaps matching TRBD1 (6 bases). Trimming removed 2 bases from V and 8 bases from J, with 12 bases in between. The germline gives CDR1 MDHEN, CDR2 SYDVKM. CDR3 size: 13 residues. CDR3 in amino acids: CASSLIGTIEAFF. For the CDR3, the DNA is TGTGCCAGCAGTTTAATTGGGACAATAGAAGCTTTCTTT.

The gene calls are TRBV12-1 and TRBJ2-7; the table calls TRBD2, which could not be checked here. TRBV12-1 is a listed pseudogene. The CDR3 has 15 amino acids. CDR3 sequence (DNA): TGTGCCAGCAGCTTTTCGCGGGTGGCCGACTACGAGCAGTACTTC. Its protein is CASSFSRVADYEQYF.

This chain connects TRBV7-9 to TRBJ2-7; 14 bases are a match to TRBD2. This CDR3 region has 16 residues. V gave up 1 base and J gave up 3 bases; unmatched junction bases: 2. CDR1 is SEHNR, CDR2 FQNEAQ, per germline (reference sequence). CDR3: CASSLEGLAGVYEQYF. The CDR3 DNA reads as TGTGCCAGCAGCTTAGAGGGACTAGCGGGAGTCTACGAGCAGTACTTC.